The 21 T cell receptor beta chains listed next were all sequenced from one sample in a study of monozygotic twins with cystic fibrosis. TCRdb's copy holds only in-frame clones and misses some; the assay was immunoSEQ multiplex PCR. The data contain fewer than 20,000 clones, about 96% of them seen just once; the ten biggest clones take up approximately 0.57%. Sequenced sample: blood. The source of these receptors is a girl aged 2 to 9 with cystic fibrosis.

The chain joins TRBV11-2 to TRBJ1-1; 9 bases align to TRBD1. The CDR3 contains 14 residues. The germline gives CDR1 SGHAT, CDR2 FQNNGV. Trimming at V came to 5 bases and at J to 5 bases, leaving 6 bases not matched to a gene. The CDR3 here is CASSQQGAWTEAFF. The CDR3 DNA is TGTGCCAGCAGCCAACAGGGGGCTTGGACTGAAGCTTTCTTT.

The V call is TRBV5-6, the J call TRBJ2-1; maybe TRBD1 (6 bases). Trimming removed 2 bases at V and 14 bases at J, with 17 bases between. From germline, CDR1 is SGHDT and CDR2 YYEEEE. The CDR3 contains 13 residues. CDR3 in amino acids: CASSFGSGRGEFF. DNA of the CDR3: TGTGCCAGCAGCTTTGGTTCGGGCAGGGGCGAGTTCTTC.

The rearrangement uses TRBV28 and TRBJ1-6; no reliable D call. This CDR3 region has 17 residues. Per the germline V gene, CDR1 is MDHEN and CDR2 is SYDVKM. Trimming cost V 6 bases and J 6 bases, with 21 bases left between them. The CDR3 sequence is CASSQAGGRFTNSPLHF. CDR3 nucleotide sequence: TGTGCCAGCAGCCAAGCAGGTGGGAGATTTACTAATTCACCCCTCCACTTT.

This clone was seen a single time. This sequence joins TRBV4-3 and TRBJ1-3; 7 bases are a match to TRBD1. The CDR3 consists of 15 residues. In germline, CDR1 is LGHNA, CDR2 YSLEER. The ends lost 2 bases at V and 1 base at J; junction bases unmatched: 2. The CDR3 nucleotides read TGCGCCAGCAGCCAAATGACAGGGTCTGGAAACACCATATATTTT. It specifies CASSQMTGSGNTIYF.

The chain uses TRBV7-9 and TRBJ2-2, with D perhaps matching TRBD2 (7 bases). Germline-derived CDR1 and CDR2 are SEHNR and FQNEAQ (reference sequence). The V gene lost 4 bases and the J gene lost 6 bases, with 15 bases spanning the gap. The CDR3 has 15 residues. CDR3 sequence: CASSSRGARAGELFF. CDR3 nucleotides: TGTGCCAGCAGCTCTCGGGGGGCCCGGGCCGGGGAGCTGTTTTTT.

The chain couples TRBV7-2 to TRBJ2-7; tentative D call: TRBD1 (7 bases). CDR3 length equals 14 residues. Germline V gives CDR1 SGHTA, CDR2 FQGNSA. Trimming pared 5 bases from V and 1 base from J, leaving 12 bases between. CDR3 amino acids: CASSRGTASYEQYF. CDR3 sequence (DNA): TGTGCCAGCAGCCGCGGGACAGCTTCCTACGAGCAGTACTTC.

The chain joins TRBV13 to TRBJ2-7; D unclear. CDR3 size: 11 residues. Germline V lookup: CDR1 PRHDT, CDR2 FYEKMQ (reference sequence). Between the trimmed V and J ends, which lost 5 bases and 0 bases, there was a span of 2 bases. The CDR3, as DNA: TGTGCCAGCAGCGCCTCCTACGAGCAGTACTTC. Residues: CASSASYEQYF.

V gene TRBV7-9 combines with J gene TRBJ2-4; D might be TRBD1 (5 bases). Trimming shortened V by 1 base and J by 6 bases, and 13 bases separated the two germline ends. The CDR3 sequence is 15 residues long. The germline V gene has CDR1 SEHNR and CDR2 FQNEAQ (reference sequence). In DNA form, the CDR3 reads TGTGCCAGCAGCTTAGACACAGGTTTAAGAAACATTCAGTACTTC. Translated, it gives CASSLDTGLRNIQYF.

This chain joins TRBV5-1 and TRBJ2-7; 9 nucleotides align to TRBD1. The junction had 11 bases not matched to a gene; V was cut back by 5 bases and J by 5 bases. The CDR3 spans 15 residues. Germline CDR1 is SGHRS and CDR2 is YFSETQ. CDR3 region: CASRNPGQGTHEQYF. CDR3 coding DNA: TGCGCCAGCAGAAATCCGGGACAGGGAACTCACGAGCAGTACTTC.

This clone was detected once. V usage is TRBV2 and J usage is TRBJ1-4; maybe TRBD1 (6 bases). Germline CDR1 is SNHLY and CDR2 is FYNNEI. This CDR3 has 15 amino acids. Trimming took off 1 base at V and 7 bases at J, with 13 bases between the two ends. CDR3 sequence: CASSEGGRGGEKLFF. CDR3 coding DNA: TGTGCCAGCAGTGAAGGGGGCAGGGGCGGTGAAAAACTGTTTTTT.

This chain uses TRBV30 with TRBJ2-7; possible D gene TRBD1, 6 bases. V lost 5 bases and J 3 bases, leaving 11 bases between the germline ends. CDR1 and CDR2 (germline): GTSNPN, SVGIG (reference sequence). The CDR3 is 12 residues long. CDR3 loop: CAWQGFSYEQYF. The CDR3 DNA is TGTGCCTGGCAGGGGTTTAGCTACGAGCAGTACTTC.

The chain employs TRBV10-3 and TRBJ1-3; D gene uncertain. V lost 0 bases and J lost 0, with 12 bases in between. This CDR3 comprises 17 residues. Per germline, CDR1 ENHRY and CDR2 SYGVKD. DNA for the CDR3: TGTGCCATCAGTGAGTCGACTCTGAGAAGCTCTGGAAACACCATATATTTT. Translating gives CAISESTLRSSGNTIYF.

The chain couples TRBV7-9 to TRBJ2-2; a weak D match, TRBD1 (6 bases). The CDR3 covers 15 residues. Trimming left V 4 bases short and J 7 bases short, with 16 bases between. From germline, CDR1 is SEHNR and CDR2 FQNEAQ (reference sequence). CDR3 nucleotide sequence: TGTGCCAGCAGCTCCCGGGACAACATTTACGGGGAGCTGTTTTTT. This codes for CASSSRDNIYGELFF.

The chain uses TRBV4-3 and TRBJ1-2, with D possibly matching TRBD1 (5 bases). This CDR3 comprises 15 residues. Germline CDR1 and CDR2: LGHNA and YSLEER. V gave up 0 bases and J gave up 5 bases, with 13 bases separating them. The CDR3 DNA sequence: TGCGCCAGCAGCCAAGATTTCGGGGACGGATATGGCTACACCTTC. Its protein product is CASSQDFGDGYGYTF.

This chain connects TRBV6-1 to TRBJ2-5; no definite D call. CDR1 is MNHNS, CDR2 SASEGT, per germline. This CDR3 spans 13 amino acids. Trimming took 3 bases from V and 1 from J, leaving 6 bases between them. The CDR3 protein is CASSDWLQETQYF. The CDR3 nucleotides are TGTGCCAGCAGTGATTGGCTCCAAGAGACCCAGTACTTC.

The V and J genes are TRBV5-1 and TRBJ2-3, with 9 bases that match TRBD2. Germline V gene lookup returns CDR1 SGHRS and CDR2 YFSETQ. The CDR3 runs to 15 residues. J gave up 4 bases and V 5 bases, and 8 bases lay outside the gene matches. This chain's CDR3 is CASSISSGDADTQYF. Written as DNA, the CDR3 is TGCGCCAGCAGTATCTCTAGCGGGGACGCAGATACGCAGTATTTT.

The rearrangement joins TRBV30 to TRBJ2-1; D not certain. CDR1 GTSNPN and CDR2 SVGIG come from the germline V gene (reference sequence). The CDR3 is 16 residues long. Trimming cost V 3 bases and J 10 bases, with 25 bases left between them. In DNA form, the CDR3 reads TGTGCCTGGAGGCGTGCGTCGCCTAGGGCGCGAGTGGAGCAGTTCTTC. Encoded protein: CAWRRASPRARVEQFF. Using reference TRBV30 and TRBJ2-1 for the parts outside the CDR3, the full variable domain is SQTIHQWPATLVQPVGSPLSLECTVEGTSNPNLYWYRQAAGRGLQLLFYSVGIGQISSEVPQNLSASRPQDRQFILSSKKLLLSDSGFYLCAWRRASPRARVEQFFGPGTRLTVL.

This CDR3 reads CASRSAPDQGYGYTF. The CDR3 nucleotides read TGCGCCAGCAGGTCCGCCCCCGATCAGGGCTATGGCTACACCTTC. The rearrangement links TRBV5-1 to TRBJ1-2, with TRBD1 as a possible D gene (5 bases). Germline CDR1 is SGHRS and CDR2 is YFSETQ. This CDR3 region has 15 residues. V shed 5 bases and J shed 4 bases, with 18 bases lying between them.

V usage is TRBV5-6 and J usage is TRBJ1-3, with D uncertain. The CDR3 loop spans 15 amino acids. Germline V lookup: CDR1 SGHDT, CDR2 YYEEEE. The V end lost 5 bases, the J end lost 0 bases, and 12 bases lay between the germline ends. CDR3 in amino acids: CASRSQVSSGNTIYF. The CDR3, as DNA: TGTGCCAGCAGATCCCAGGTCAGCTCTGGAAACACCATATATTTT.

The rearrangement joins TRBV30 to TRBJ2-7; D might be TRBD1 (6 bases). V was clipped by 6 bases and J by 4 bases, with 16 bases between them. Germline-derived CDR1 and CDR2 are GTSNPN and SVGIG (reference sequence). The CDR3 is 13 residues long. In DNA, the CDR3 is TGTGCCTGCGAACAGGGAAGATTATACGAGCAGTACTTC. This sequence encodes CACEQGRLYEQYF.

As DNA, the CDR3 is TGTGCCAGCAGCTTCGGGTTGAGGATGAACACTGAAGCTTTCTTT. It specifies CASSFGLRMNTEAFF. The chain combines TRBV7-2 with TRBJ1-1; D remains ambiguous. Trimming shortened V by 3 bases and J by 0 bases, and 11 bases separated the two germline ends. The CDR3 is made up of 15 amino acids. In germline, CDR1 is SGHTA, CDR2 FQGNSA.